The sequence of this T cell receptor beta chain was determined in a study of T cell responses to AZD1222 COVID-19 vaccine. The germline CDR1 and CDR2 sequences are GTSNPN and SVGIG (reference sequence). The CDR3 loop spans 15 amino acids. Trimming cost V 5 bases and J 0 bases, with 13 bases left between them. The study, taken as a whole, reports: The CD4 TCRs associated with vaccination extended across spike and predominated at 160-218 and 743-854.

Generated by immunoSEQ multiplex PCR, the TCRdb table keeps only in-frame clones and is missing some. This table holds 95,000 to 150,000 clones, approximately 92% found once. As for this clone: No antigen is known for it.

The sample consisted of peripheral blood, taken on day 0 of AZD1222 vaccination. The receptor was derived from an adult in good health. V gene TRBV30 combines with J gene TRBJ1-4, with D perhaps matching TRBD1 (5 bases). In DNA form, the CDR3 reads TGTGCCTGGGTATGGCAGGGAGCAACTAATGAAAAACTGTTTTTT. Amino acids: CAWVWQGATNEKLFF.